This record covers a single T cell receptor beta chain. What it binds is not known. Primers: 60 Vbeta forward and 13 Jbeta reverse. Produced via immunoSEQ multiplex PCR; TCRdb's table is partial and in-frame only. Of fewer than 200,000 clones listed, 60% to 85% are singletons. These data are taken from a study of cytomegalovirus exposure and HLA in healthy donors. Each donor was nominally healthy when sampled (though unrecorded immune exposures were likely). The study's findings and limits: As a later analysis revealed, most CMV-associated TCR beta chains appeared HLA-restricted. Cytomegalovirus-associated status was assigned to 150 or so TCR beta chains.

V was clipped by 2 bases and J by 2 bases, with 5 bases between them. The CDR3 sequence is 12 residues long. CDR1 is SGHKS, CDR2 YYEKEE, per germline (reference sequence). This clonotype originated in a male donor in good health and CMV-seropositive. Sequenced input: PBMCs. The chain carries TRBV5-5 and TRBJ2-7; D is unclear. Here the CDR3 reads CASSFGPYEQYF. CDR3 in DNA: TGTGCCAGCAGCTTTGGGCCCTACGAGCAGTACTTC. The full variable domain, completed using reference TRBV5-5 and TRBJ2-7, is DAGVTQSPTHLIKTRGQQVTLRCSPISGHKSVSWYQQVLGQGPQFIFQYYEKEERGRGNFPDRFSARQFPNYSSELNVNALLLGDSALYLCASSFGPYEQYFGPGTRLTVT.